Listed below are T cell receptor beta chains from one sample, sequenced in a study of CD8 T cells in Susac syndrome. In TCRdb, the immunoSEQ multiplex PCR reads were re-called with MiXCR into one record per CDR3 protein. This sample yields around 110,000 distinct CDR3 sequences, of which roughly 94% are seen a single time; 0.28% belongs to the top ten. The specimen was CD8+ T cells from PBMCs. The receptors here all came from a human donor with Susac syndrome. Each CDR3 is given with its conserved first and last residue. A D gene is named only where the DNA matches it firmly. For some rows the clone size is stated as once, few or many, or as a class when expanded; others skip it.

CDR3 protein,CDR3 DNA,clone size,V gene,J gene,D gene
CASSSRRGAGNTIYF,TGTGCCAGCAGCTCCCGACGGGGAGCCGGAAACACCATATATTTT,-,TRBV9,TRBJ1-3,-
CAISEGEQGANEQYF,TGTGCCATCAGTGAGGGTGAACAGGGGGCCAACGAGCAGTACTTC,-,TRBV10-3,TRBJ2-7,TRBD1
CASSQRDRRNTEAFF,TGTGCCAGCAGCCAAAGGGACCGGAGGAACACTGAAGCTTTCTTT,-,TRBV14,TRBJ1-1,-
CASSYSGGGYEQYF,TGTGCCAGCAGTTACTCGGGGGGCGGGTACGAGCAGTACTTC,-,TRBV6-5,TRBJ2-7,-
CASSLLAMNTEAFF,TGTGCCAGCAGCTTATTGGCGATGAACACTGAAGCTTTCTTT,-,TRBV13,TRBJ1-1,-
CASSLGRDRGGTEAFF,TGTGCCAGCAGCTTAGGGCGGGACAGGGGAGGCACTGAAGCTTTCTTT,-,TRBV7-9,TRBJ1-1,TRBD1
CASSLDSYNEQFF,TGTGCCAGCAGCTTGGACAGCTACAATGAGCAGTTCTTC,-,TRBV5-6,TRBJ2-1,-
CASSQDPVPPGTDTQYF,TGTGCCAGCAGCCAAGATCCGGTCCCACCGGGGACAGATACGCAGTATTTT,-,TRBV3-1,TRBJ2-3,-
CASSLVRDRGYNEQFF,TGTGCCAGCAGCTTAGTCCGGGACAGGGGTTACAATGAGCAGTTCTTC,-,TRBV7-9,TRBJ2-1,TRBD1
CASSTDNGSPDGYTF,TGTGCCAGCAGCACGGACAACGGGTCGCCTGATGGCTACACCTTC,-,TRBV5-4,TRBJ1-2,-
CASSVAGGWDEQFF,TGTGCCAGCAGCGTAGCGGGGGGCTGGGATGAGCAGTTCTTC,-,TRBV9,TRBJ2-1,-
CASSRTRSNQPQHF,TGTGCCAGCAGCCGGACGCGTAGCAATCAGCCCCAGCATTTT,-,TRBV16,TRBJ1-5,-
CSARYGSEQFF,TGCAGTGCTAGGTACGGGAGTGAGCAGTTCTTC,-,TRBV20-1,TRBJ2-1,-
CASSYGTGYEQYF,TGTGCCAGCAGTTACGGGACAGGCTACGAGCAGTACTTC,few,TRBV6-5,TRBJ2-7,TRBD1
CASSPAFIFGTQYF,TGTGCCAGCTCCCCGGCTTTCATCTTCGGTACGCAGTATTTT,once,TRBV27,TRBJ2-3,-
CASSTSDMAGTQYF,TGTGCCAGCAGCACTTCGGACATGGCAGGGACCCAGTACTTC,-,TRBV9,TRBJ2-5,-
CASSLGELEQPQHF,TGTGCCAGCAGCTTAGGGGAATTGGAGCAGCCCCAGCATTTT,-,TRBV7-9,TRBJ1-5,-
CSTQPVWAQETQYF,TGCAGTACCCAACCAGTTTGGGCACAAGAGACCCAGTACTTC,-,TRBV20-1,TRBJ2-5,-
CASSIATPTEAFF,TGTGCCAGTAGTATAGCGACACCCACTGAAGCTTTCTTT,once,TRBV19,TRBJ1-1,-
CASSLTYNEQFF,TGTGCCAGCAGCTTAACTTACAATGAGCAGTTCTTC,-,TRBV11-2,TRBJ2-1,-
CASSSGGADEKLFF,TGTGCCAGCAGCTCAGGGGGCGCGGACGAAAAACTGTTTTTT,once,TRBV16,TRBJ1-4,TRBD1
CASSAGQGTEAFF,TGTGCCAGCAGTGCCGGACAGGGGACTGAAGCTTTCTTT,-,TRBV6-1,TRBJ1-1,TRBD1
CASSFQPQDYEAGEQYF,TGTGCCAGCAGCTTTCAGCCTCAGGACTATGAAGCGGGCGAGCAGTACTTC,-,TRBV7-6,TRBJ2-7,-
CASSLRTSGGDYEQYF,TGTGCCAGCAGCCTTCGGACTAGCGGGGGGGACTACGAGCAGTACTTC,-,TRBV11-2,TRBJ2-7,TRBD2
CASSQAPTSGGSYEQYF,TGCGCCAGCAGCCAAGCCCCGACTAGCGGGGGGTCCTACGAGCAGTACTTC,-,TRBV4-1,TRBJ2-7,TRBD2
CASSGTEANVLTF,TGTGCCAGCAGCGGTACGGAGGCCAACGTCCTGACTTTC,-,TRBV7-9,TRBJ2-6,-
CSVNLGQGIGYTF,TGCAGCGTTAACTTGGGACAGGGGATAGGATACACCTTC,-,TRBV29-1,TRBJ1-2,TRBD1
CATSIPRQRTSYGYTF,TGTGCCACCAGCATCCCCCGACAGAGAACCTCCTATGGCTACACCTTC,-,TRBV15,TRBJ1-2,-
CASSVAAGGYDEQYF,TGTGCCAGCAGCGTAGCAGCCGGGGGGTACGACGAGCAGTACTTC,-,TRBV9,TRBJ2-7,TRBD2
CASSGTGARNTEAFF,TGTGCCAGTAGTGGGACAGGGGCGAGGAACACTGAAGCTTTCTTT,-,TRBV19,TRBJ1-1,TRBD1
CASSYDLAGVTNYNEQFF,TGTGCCAGCAGTTACGATCTAGCGGGGGTTACCAACTACAATGAGCAGTTCTTC,-,TRBV6-2/TRBV6-3,TRBJ2-1,TRBD2
CASSLGQWQTEAFF,TGCGCCAGCAGTTTAGGACAATGGCAGACTGAAGCTTTCTTT,-,TRBV5-1,TRBJ1-1,-
CASSQDYPAYGYTF,TGTGCCAGCAGCCAAGATTATCCAGCCTATGGCTACACCTTC,-,TRBV14,TRBJ1-2,-
CATSRGGVKQFF,TGTGCCACCAGCAGGGGAGGTGTCAAGCAGTTCTTC,-,TRBV15,TRBJ2-1,-
CASSYPGEGAETQYF,TGTGCCAGCAGTTACCCCGGGGAGGGCGCGGAGACCCAGTACTTC,-,TRBV6-5,TRBJ2-5,TRBD2
CASSQDRGITEAFF,TGTGCCAGCTCCCAAGACAGGGGGATCACTGAAGCTTTCTTT,-,TRBV18,TRBJ1-1,TRBD1
CSVDLGLDTQYF,TGCAGCGTTGATCTAGGACTAGATACGCAGTATTTT,-,TRBV29-1,TRBJ2-3,-
CASSSRDREAVGSYNEQFF,TGTGCCAGCAGCTCCCGGGACAGGGAAGCGGTAGGATCCTACAATGAGCAGTTCTTC,-,TRBV11-2,TRBJ2-1,TRBD1
CASSYGQDGYTF,TGTGCCAGCAGTTATGGACAGGATGGCTACACCTTC,-,TRBV12-3/TRBV12-4,TRBJ1-2,TRBD1
CASSRDLAQPQHF,TGCGCCAGCAGCCGAGACCTGGCCCAGCCCCAGCATTTT,-,TRBV4-3,TRBJ1-5,-
CASSQGVVNEQFF,TGTGCCAGTAGTCAGGGGGTGGTGAATGAGCAGTTCTTC,-,TRBV19,TRBJ2-1,TRBD1
CASSFGPSGFEQYF,TGTGCCAGCAGCTTTGGTCCATCGGGGTTCGAGCAGTACTTC,-,TRBV5-4,TRBJ2-7,-
CASSVTSGGHYEQYF,TGTGCCAGCAGCGTGACTAGCGGGGGCCACTACGAGCAGTACTTC,-,TRBV3-1,TRBJ2-7,TRBD2
CASSQDTGDLGYTF,TGCGCCAGCAGCCAAGATACGGGGGATCTTGGCTACACCTTC,-,TRBV4-3,TRBJ1-2,-
CSLRTSYGYTF,TGCAGCCTCCGGACATCCTATGGCTACACCTTC,-,TRBV29-1,TRBJ1-2,-
CASTAGQELQPQHF,TGTGCCAGTACCGCGGGACAGGAACTTCAGCCCCAGCATTTT,-,TRBV19,TRBJ1-5,TRBD1
CASSPGISYEQYF,TGTGCCAGCAGCCCAGGAATCTCCTACGAGCAGTACTTC,-,TRBV11-3,TRBJ2-7,-
CASSQGHTPSYEQYF,TGCGCCAGCAGCCAAGGTCATACTCCCTCCTACGAGCAGTACTTC,-,TRBV4-1,TRBJ2-7,-
CASNFVLGGDVQYF,TGTGCCAGCAACTTTGTTCTCGGCGGGGATGTGCAGTATTTT,-,TRBV6-2/TRBV6-3,TRBJ2-3,-
CATRFGVNSYEQYF,TGTGCCACCAGGTTCGGGGTTAACTCCTACGAGCAGTACTTC,-,TRBV27,TRBJ2-7,-
CASSQAGGASYEQYF,TGCGCCAGCAGCCAAGCCGGGGGGGCCTCCTACGAGCAGTACTTC,-,TRBV4-1,TRBJ2-7,TRBD2
CSAIIVGAAKETQYF,TGCAGTGCTATTATTGTCGGGGCTGCTAAAGAGACCCAGTACTTC,-,TRBV20-1,TRBJ2-5,-
CSVVSSANTGELFF,TGCAGCGTTGTTAGTAGCGCGAACACCGGGGAGCTGTTTTTT,-,TRBV29-1,TRBJ2-2,-
CATSPRQTDYGYTF,TGTGCCACCAGCCCACGACAGACCGATTATGGCTACACCTTC,-,TRBV15,TRBJ1-2,-
CASSLGQYQETQYF,TGTGCCAGCAGCCTGGGGCAGTACCAAGAGACCCAGTACTTC,-,TRBV11-2,TRBJ2-5,-
CASSQDKGAGEQYF,TGTGCCAGCAGCCAAGATAAAGGGGCGGGCGAGCAGTACTTC,-,TRBV4-2,TRBJ2-7,-
CASSQEVGRVISGANVLTF,TGCGCCAGCAGCCAAGAAGTGGGCAGGGTAATATCCGGGGCCAACGTCCTGACTTTC,-,TRBV4-1,TRBJ2-6,-
CASSTLRDYSYGYTF,TGTGCCAGCAGCACGCTTCGGGACTACAGTTATGGCTACACCTTC,-,TRBV7-9,TRBJ1-2,-
CASSSGLPGANVLTF,TGTGCCAGCAGCTCTGGACTACCTGGGGCCAACGTCCTGACTTTC,-,TRBV11-2,TRBJ2-6,-